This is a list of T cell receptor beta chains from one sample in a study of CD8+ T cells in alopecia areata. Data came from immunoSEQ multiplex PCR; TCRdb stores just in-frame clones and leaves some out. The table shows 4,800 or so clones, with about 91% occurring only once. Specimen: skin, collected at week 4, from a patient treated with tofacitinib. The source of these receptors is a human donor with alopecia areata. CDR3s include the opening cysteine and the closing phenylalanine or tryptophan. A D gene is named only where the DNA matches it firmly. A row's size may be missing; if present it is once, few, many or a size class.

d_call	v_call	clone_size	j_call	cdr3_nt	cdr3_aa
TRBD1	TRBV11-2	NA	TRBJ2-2	TGTGCCAGCAGCGGTATGGGACAGAAGGGCACCGGGGAGCTGTTTTTT	CASSGMGQKGTGELFF
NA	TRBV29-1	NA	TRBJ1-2	TGCAGCGTTGAAGCAGGACCAGGGGGCTACACCTTC	CSVEAGPGGYTF
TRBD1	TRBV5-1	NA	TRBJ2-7	TGCGCCAGCAGCCAGACAGGGGTCGAGCAGTACTTC	CASSQTGVEQYF
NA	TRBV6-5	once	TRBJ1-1	TGTGCCAGCAGTTACGACAGATGGAACACTGAAGCTTTCTTT	CASSYDRWNTEAFF
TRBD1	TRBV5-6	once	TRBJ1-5	TGTGCCAGCAGCGGGACAGGGAATCAGCCCCAGCATTTT	CASSGTGNQPQHF
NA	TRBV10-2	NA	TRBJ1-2	TGCGCCAGCAGTGCCGGGACACCGGACGGCTACACCTTC	CASSAGTPDGYTF
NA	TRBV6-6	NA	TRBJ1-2	TGTGCCAGCTCGTTCCAGGGCCGGAACTATGGCTACACCTTC	CASSFQGRNYGYTF
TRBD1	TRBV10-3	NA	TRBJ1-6	TGTGCCATCAACACAGGGGCGGATTCACCCCTCCACTTT	CAINTGADSPLHF
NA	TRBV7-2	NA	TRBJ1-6	TGTGCCAGCAGCCCCCCCACAGGTCAGAATTCACCCCTCCACTTT	CASSPPTGQNSPLHF
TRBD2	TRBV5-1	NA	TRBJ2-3	TGCGCCAGTTCGACTAGCGGAGGCTTCCCTAGCACAGATACGCAATATTTT	CASSTSGGFPSTDTQYF
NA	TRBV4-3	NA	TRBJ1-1	TGCGCCAGCAGCCGTATGGGTGCCACTGAAGCTTTCTTT	CASSRMGATEAFF
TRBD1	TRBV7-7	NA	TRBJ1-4	TGTGCCAGCAGCCGAGTGTCCCGGGACAGCCAAAATGAAAAACTGTTTTTT	CASSRVSRDSQNEKLFF
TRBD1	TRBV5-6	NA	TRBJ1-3	TGTGCCAGCAGCTGGGACAGGGGGCACTCTGGAAACACCATATATTTT	CASSWDRGHSGNTIYF
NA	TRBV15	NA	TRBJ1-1	TGTGCCACCAGCCTTACTAACACTGAAGCTTTCTTT	CATSLTNTEAFF
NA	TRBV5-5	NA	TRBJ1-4	TGTGCCAGCAGCTTAGCTCCAACTAATGAAAAACTGTTTTTT	CASSLAPTNEKLFF
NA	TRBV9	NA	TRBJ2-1	TGTGCCAGCAGCGTAGCCAACCTGGGACATGGACGGTTCTTC	CASSVANLGHGRFF
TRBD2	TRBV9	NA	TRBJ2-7	TGTGCCAGCAGCCCTAGCGGGGGAAAGTACGAGCAGTACTTC	CASSPSGGKYEQYF
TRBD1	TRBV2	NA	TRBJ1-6	TGTGCCAGCAGTCCGGGACAGCGAAGTTCACCCCTCCACTTT	CASSPGQRSSPLHF
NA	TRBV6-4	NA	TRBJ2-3	TGTGCCAGCAGTGTCTCGGCCACCACAGATACGCAGTATTTT	CASSVSATTDTQYF
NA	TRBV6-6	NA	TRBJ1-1	TGTGCCAGCAGGGGAGGCCGAGGGGCTGGAGCTTTCTTT	CASRGGRGAGAFF
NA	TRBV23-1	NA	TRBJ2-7	TGCACCCCGGTAAGGGACGAGCAGTACTTC	CTPVRDEQYF
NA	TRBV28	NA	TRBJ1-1	TGTGCCAGCAGTTGGCAGAATATGAACACTGAAGCTTTCTTT	CASSWQNMNTEAFF
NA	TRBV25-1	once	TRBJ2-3	TGTGCCAGCACTCGTCGGGGGCTCACAGATACGCAGTATTTT	CASTRRGLTDTQYF
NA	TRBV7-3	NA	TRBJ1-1	TGTGCCAGCAGCTCCACAGGAGTCAAGAACACTGAAGCTTTCTTT	CASSSTGVKNTEAFF
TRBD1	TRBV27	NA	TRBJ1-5	TGTGCCAGCAGCTTACAGGGGCAAGATCAGCCCCAGCATTTT	CASSLQGQDQPQHF
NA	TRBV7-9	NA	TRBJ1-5	TGTGCCAGCAGCTTGGGACACCAGCGCCTTAGCAATCAGCCCCAGCATTTT	CASSLGHQRLSNQPQHF
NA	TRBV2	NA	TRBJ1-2	TGTGCCAGCAGTGACAGGCGGGGGCAAACCTTC	CASSDRRGQTF
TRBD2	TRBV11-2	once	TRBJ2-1	TGTGCCAGCAGCTCTAGCGGGGGGGCCGGGAATGAGCAGTTCTTC	CASSSSGGAGNEQFF
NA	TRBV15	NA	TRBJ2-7	TGTGCCACCAGCAGAGATAACGGCGGGGAGACCTACGAGCAGTACTTC	CATSRDNGGETYEQYF
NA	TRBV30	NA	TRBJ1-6	TGTGCCTGGAGTGGACAGGAAGATTCACCCCTCCACTTT	CAWSGQEDSPLHF
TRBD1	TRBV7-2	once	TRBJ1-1	TGTGCCAGCAGCTTAAAGGGGGCGCGCACTGAAGCTTTCTTT	CASSLKGARTEAFF
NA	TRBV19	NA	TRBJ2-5	TGTGCCAGTAGTCGGTCTGCTAAGGAGACCCAGTACTTC	CASSRSAKETQYF
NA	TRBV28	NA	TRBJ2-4	TGTGCCAGCAGTCCTCCAGAGAAAAACATTCAGTACTTC	CASSPPEKNIQYF
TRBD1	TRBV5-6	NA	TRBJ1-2	TGTGCCAGCAGCCATGACAGGGTCACTGGCTACACCTTC	CASSHDRVTGYTF
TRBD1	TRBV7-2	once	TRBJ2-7	TGTGCCAGCAGCCGGACAGGGAACGGCGAGCAGTACTTC	CASSRTGNGEQYF
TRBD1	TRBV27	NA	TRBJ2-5	TGTGCCAGCAGTTTGACCGGGACAGGGGATAAGGAGACCCAGTACTTC	CASSLTGTGDKETQYF